This TCR beta chain was sequenced in a study of blood T cell repertoires in COVID-19. About the study: Sites across the United States, Italy and Spain contributed samples from acute and convalescent COVID-19. PBMCs, B-cell-depleted T cells, or T cells were the source of the cDNA or gDNA that made up the material.

Profiling relied on immunoSEQ multiplex PCR, and the TCRdb table lists in-frame clones only, not all of them. The table lists some 270,000 clones, 80% to 95% of them singletons. Study members were between about 18 and 90 years old and lived in some 22 US regions. The CDR3 loop spans 15 amino acids. V was pared by 4 bases and J by 8 bases, with 20 bases between. CDR1 and CDR2 from the germline V gene are ENHRY and SYGVKD. The chain has TRBV10-3 and TRBJ1-2; weak D call: TRBD1 (6 bases). Sequencing was carried out using PBMCs or T cells enriched from blood (not recorded which). This receptor was obtained from a man in his forties who had been exposed to COVID-19. The CDR3 is CAISVLQGSPEGYTF. In DNA form, the CDR3 reads TGTGCCATCAGTGTCCTACAGGGAAGTCCGGAAGGCTACACCTTC.